This T cell receptor (beta chain) emerged from a study of blood T cell repertoires in COVID-19. Study-wide context: The cDNA or gDNA used as material had been derived from T cells, B-cell-depleted T cells, or PBMCs.

The germline CDR1 and CDR2 sequences are MNHEY and SMNVEV (reference sequence). There are 13 residues in the CDR3. J was trimmed by 8 bases and V by 6 bases; bases with no gene match: 7. Per the original data handling: Quantification of nucleated cells was approximated via reference gene primer amplification. The assay was immunoSEQ multiplex PCR, and TCRdb's table has in-frame clones only and misses some. V and J calls and clone size are given by that table; D and trimming were obtained from the DNA. This sample has 120,000 or so clones, with 88% found just once. V and J are TRBV27 and TRBJ2-7; 10 nucleotides align to TRBD2. This receptor was taken from a human donor in a cohort sampled during active COVID-19. Sequencing was performed on peripheral blood. CDR3 in DNA: TGTGCCAGCAGGCTAGCGGGAGTAGTGCAGCAGTACTTC. Amino acids: CASRLAGVVQQYF.